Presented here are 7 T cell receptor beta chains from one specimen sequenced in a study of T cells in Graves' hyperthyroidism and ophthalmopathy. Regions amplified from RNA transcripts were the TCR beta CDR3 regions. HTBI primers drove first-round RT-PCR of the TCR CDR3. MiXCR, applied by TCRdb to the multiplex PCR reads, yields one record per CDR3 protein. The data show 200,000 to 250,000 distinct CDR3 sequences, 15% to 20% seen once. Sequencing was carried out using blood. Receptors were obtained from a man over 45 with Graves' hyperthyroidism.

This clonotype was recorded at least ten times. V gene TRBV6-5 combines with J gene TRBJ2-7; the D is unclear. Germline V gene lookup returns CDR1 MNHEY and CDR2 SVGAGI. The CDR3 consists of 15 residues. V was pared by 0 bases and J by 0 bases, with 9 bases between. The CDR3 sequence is CASSYSSVNSYEQYF. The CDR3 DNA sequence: TGTGCCAGCAGTTACTCGTCCGTGAACTCCTACGAGCAGTACTTC.

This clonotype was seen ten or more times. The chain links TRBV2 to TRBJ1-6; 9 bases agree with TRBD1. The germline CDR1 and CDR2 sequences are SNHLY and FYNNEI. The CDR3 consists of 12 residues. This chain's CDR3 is CAGGTGTSPLHF. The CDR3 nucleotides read TGTGCAGGGGGGACAGGGACTTCACCCCTCCACTTT.

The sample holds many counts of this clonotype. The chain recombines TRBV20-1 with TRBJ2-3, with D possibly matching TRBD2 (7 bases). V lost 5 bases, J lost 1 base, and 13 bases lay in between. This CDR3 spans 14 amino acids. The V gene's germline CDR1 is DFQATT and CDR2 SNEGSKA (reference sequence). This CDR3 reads CSAPRGGGTDTQYF. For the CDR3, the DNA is TGCAGTGCTCCCCGCGGGGGCGGCACAGATACGCAGTATTTT.

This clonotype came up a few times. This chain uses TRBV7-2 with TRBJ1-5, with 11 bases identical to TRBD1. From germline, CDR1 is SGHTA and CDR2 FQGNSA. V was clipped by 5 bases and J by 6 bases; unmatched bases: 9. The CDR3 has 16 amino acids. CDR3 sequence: CASSPQDRGRGQPQHF. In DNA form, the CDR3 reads TGTGCCAGCAGCCCACAGGACAGGGGGCGAGGTCAGCCCCAGCATTTT.

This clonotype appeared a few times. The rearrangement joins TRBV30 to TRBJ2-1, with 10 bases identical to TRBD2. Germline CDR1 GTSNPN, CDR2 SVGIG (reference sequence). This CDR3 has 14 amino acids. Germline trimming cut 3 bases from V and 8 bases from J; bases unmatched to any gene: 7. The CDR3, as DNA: TGTGCCTGGAGCCTAGCGGGAGCAGGCTATGAGCAGTTCTTC. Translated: CAWSLAGAGYEQFF.

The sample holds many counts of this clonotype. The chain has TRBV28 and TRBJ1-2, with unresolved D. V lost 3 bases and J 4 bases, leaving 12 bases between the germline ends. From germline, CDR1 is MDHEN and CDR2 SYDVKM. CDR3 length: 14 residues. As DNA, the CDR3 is TGTGCCAGCAGTTTCGTGGACGGATTCTATGGCTACACCTTC. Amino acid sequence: CASSFVDGFYGYTF.

CDR3 sequence (DNA): TGTGCCAGCAGCTCGCGAGGGGGTAACAATGAGCAGTTCTTC. It specifies CASSSRGGNNEQFF. V usage is TRBV14 and J usage is TRBJ2-1, with a weak D call TRBD1 (6 bases). CDR1 is SGHDN, CDR2 FVKESK, per germline. Trimming shortened V by 5 bases and J by 5 bases, and 13 bases separated the two germline ends. This CDR3 has 14 amino acids.